This is a list of T cell receptor beta chains from one sample in a study of cytomegalovirus exposure and HLA in healthy donors. Profiling relied on immunoSEQ multiplex PCR, and the TCRdb table lists in-frame clones only, not all of them. The table has fewer than 200,000 clones, approximately 78% seen once. Sequenced material: PBMCs. Receptors originate from a woman aged 25 to 39 in good health and CMV-seropositive. Each CDR3 is given with its conserved first and last residue. The D gene is left open where the match is weak. Expanded clones get a size class; other rows say once, few or many, or leave the size out.

d_call: -; clone_size: -; v_call: TRBV30; j_call: TRBJ1-1; cdr3_aa: CAWSVGGASEHTEAFF; cdr3_nt: TGTGCCTGGAGTGTAGGTGGGGCCTCAGAGCACACTGAAGCTTTCTTT
d_call: -; clone_size: few; v_call: TRBV15; j_call: TRBJ2-7; cdr3_aa: CATSRGLQGYEQYF; cdr3_nt: TGTGCCACCAGCAGAGGATTACAGGGTTACGAGCAGTACTTC
d_call: -; clone_size: -; v_call: TRBV2; j_call: TRBJ2-5; cdr3_aa: CASSREVLQETQYF; cdr3_nt: TGTGCCAGCAGTAGGGAGGTTCTCCAAGAGACCCAGTACTTC
d_call: TRBD2; clone_size: -; v_call: TRBV7-3; j_call: TRBJ2-2; cdr3_aa: CASSLIRGAGELFF; cdr3_nt: TGTGCCAGCAGCTTAATCCGGGGGGCCGGGGAGCTGTTTTTT
d_call: TRBD1; clone_size: -; v_call: TRBV7-9; j_call: TRBJ1-1; cdr3_aa: CASSQGQANTEAFF; cdr3_nt: TGTGCCAGCAGCCAGGGACAGGCGAACACTGAAGCTTTCTTT
d_call: TRBD2; clone_size: -; v_call: TRBV5-4; j_call: TRBJ2-7; cdr3_aa: CASSVKLAGVPHEQYF; cdr3_nt: TGTGCCAGCAGCGTCAAACTAGCGGGAGTTCCCCACGAGCAGTACTTC
d_call: TRBD2; clone_size: few; v_call: TRBV5-1; j_call: TRBJ2-2; cdr3_aa: CASSFSGSTYTGELFF; cdr3_nt: TGCGCCAGCAGTTTTAGCGGGAGTACGTACACCGGGGAGCTGTTTTTT
d_call: TRBD2; clone_size: once; v_call: TRBV5-4; j_call: TRBJ2-2; cdr3_aa: CASSFPSGGAGELFF; cdr3_nt: TGTGCCAGCAGCTTCCCTAGCGGGGGGGCCGGGGAGCTGTTTTTT
d_call: TRBD1; clone_size: -; v_call: TRBV29-1; j_call: TRBJ2-2; cdr3_aa: CSVYRGNTGELFF; cdr3_nt: TGCAGCGTTTACAGGGGCAACACCGGGGAGCTGTTTTTT
d_call: -; clone_size: -; v_call: TRBV6-1; j_call: TRBJ2-1; cdr3_aa: CASSEGNSWTGREQFF; cdr3_nt: TGTGCCAGCAGTGAAGGGAATTCCTGGACTGGCCGAGAGCAGTTCTTC
d_call: -; clone_size: -; v_call: TRBV7-2; j_call: TRBJ1-1; cdr3_aa: CASSLGAVGGGIVAEAFF; cdr3_nt: TGTGCCAGCAGCTTAGGGGCTGTGGGAGGGGGGATAGTTGCTGAAGCTTTCTTT
d_call: -; clone_size: -; v_call: TRBV6-5; j_call: TRBJ1-2; cdr3_aa: CAGRRTYGYTF; cdr3_nt: TGTGCCGGGAGAAGAACCTATGGCTACACCTTC
d_call: -; clone_size: -; v_call: TRBV12-5; j_call: TRBJ2-3; cdr3_aa: CASGFGGGSTDTQYF; cdr3_nt: TGTGCTAGTGGTTTCGGGGGTGGGAGCACAGATACGCAGTATTTT
d_call: -; clone_size: once; v_call: TRBV6-1; j_call: TRBJ1-1; cdr3_aa: CASDNRLGLPEAFF; cdr3_nt: TGTGCCAGCGATAACAGGTTGGGGCTGCCTGAAGCTTTCTTT
d_call: -; clone_size: -; v_call: TRBV10-3; j_call: TRBJ1-2; cdr3_aa: CAISESGGYDGYTF; cdr3_nt: TGTGCCATCAGTGAGTCGGGGGGATATGATGGCTACACCTTC
d_call: -; clone_size: -; v_call: TRBV18; j_call: TRBJ2-7; cdr3_aa: CASSPPTGTYEQYF; cdr3_nt: TGTGCCAGCTCACCACCCACAGGGACCTACGAGCAGTACTTC
d_call: -; clone_size: -; v_call: TRBV13; j_call: TRBJ1-2; cdr3_aa: CASSGARGYGYTF; cdr3_nt: TGTGCCAGCAGCGGGGCGCGGGGCTATGGCTACACCTTC
d_call: TRBD2; clone_size: -; v_call: TRBV9; j_call: TRBJ2-3; cdr3_aa: CASSVASGYTDTQYF; cdr3_nt: TGTGCCAGCAGCGTAGCTAGCGGGTACACAGATACGCAGTATTTT
d_call: TRBD2; clone_size: -; v_call: TRBV5-6; j_call: TRBJ2-3; cdr3_aa: CASSLDVAGVFTDTQYF; cdr3_nt: TGTGCCAGCAGCTTGGACGTAGCGGGGGTATTCACAGATACGCAGTATTTT
d_call: TRBD2; clone_size: -; v_call: TRBV28; j_call: TRBJ2-5; cdr3_aa: CASSRGGAGAQYF; cdr3_nt: TGTGCCAGCAGTCGCGGGGGGGCGGGGGCCCAGTACTTC
d_call: TRBD1; clone_size: -; v_call: TRBV23-1; j_call: TRBJ2-3; cdr3_aa: CASSQAGGCTDTQYF; cdr3_nt: TGCGCCAGCAGTCAAGCAGGGGGTTGCACAGATACGCAGTATTTT
d_call: -; clone_size: -; v_call: TRBV19; j_call: TRBJ2-7; cdr3_aa: CASLYEQYF; cdr3_nt: TGTGCCAGTCTTTACGAGCAGTACTTC